These 3 T cell receptor beta chains share one sample of origin, sequenced in a study of cytomegalovirus exposure and HLA in healthy donors. With 60 Vbeta and 13 Jbeta primers, the PCR was carried out. Libraries were prepared by immunoSEQ multiplex PCR; TCRdb keeps only in-frame clonotypes and omits some of them. The sample lists under 90,000 clones, approximately 80% seen once, with approximately 3.7% in the top ten. Sequencing was done on a sample of PBMCs. The receptors shown here come from a man in his forties in good health and CMV-seronegative.

The V call is TRBV5-4, the J call TRBJ1-4, with D perhaps matching TRBD1 (6 bases). The CDR3 spans 15 residues. Germline V lookup: CDR1 SGHNT, CDR2 YYREEE (reference sequence). The V end lost 4 bases, the J end lost 6 bases, and 16 bases lay between the germline ends. CDR3 protein: CASSVDSTGYEKLFF. The CDR3, as DNA: TGTGCCAGCAGCGTGGACAGCACAGGATATGAAAAACTGTTTTTT.

V and J are TRBV2 and TRBJ2-1; no clear D. Between the trimmed V and J ends, which lost 2 bases and 4 bases, there was a span of 6 bases. The germline CDR1 and CDR2 sequences are SNHLY and FYNNEI. There are 13 residues in the CDR3. CDR3 DNA: TGTGCCAGCAGTGAAATCATTTACAATGAGCAGTTCTTC. Its translation is CASSEIIYNEQFF.

V and J are TRBV11-2 and TRBJ2-5; D gene uncertain. Trimming took off 4 bases at V and 1 base at J, with 10 bases between the two ends. Germline CDR1 is SGHAT and CDR2 is FQNNGV. The CDR3 covers 14 residues. CDR3 sequence reads: CASSSNSVQETQYF. The CDR3 coding sequence is TGTGCCAGCAGCTCGAACTCCGTCCAAGAGACCCAGTACTTC.